These 9 T cell receptor beta chains originate from one sample sequenced in a study of shared clonotypes between healthy human individuals. The protocol was immunoSEQ multiplex PCR, while the TCRdb copy is restricted to in-frame clones and leaves out a portion. The table lists approximately 1,000,000 clones, around 77% of them singletons. Sample: memory CD4+ T cells from PBMCs. Stated subset: CD45RA-negative fraction. The source of these receptors is a man younger than 30 in good health. Some clones in this sample may be carry-over from other donors' samples.

For this clone: The same CDR3 also results from other DNA sequences found in this sample. The V and J genes are TRBV6-4 and TRBJ2-6; a weak D match, TRBD1 (6 bases). The ends were cut back, 0 bases at V and 0 bases at J, with 6 bases in the middle. The CDR3 is 16 residues long. CDR1 is MRHNA, CDR2 SNTAGT, per germline. CDR3 sequence reads: CASSDSDSSGANVLTF. DNA for the CDR3: TGTGCCAGCAGTGACTCGGACAGCTCTGGGGCCAACGTCCTGACTTTC.

Regarding this clone: Only one base separates this from a far larger clonotype, so it likely reflects a read error. Other nucleotide sequences from this sample produce the same CDR3. This sequence joins TRBV5-8 and TRBJ1-5, with 7 bases that match TRBD1. Germline V gene sequence: CDR1 SGHTS, CDR2 YDEGEE. The length of the CDR3 is 15 residues. The junction had 10 bases not matched to a gene; V was cut back by 5 bases and J by 5 bases. The DNA of the CDR3 is TGTGCCAGCAGTAAGGGACAGTCGACCTATCAGCCCCAGCATTTT. Amino acids: CASSKGQSTYQPQHF. The entire variable domain, with the rest obtained from reference TRBV5-8 and TRBJ1-5, is as follows: EAGVTQSPTHLIKTRGQQATLRCSPISGHTSVYWYQQALGLGLQFLLWYDEGEERNRGNFPPRFSGRQFPNYSSELNVNALELEDSALYLCASSKGQSTYQPQHFGDGTRLSIL.

V gene TRBV2 combines with J gene TRBJ1-2; 9 positions match TRBD1. J lost 4 bases, V lost 6 bases, and 9 bases had no gene match. CDR3 length: 15 residues. The V gene's germline CDR1 is SNHLY and CDR2 FYNNEI. Here the CDR3 reads CASSTQGALSYGYTF. In nucleotides, the CDR3 is TGTGCCAGCAGCACACAGGGGGCGCTGAGCTATGGCTACACCTTC.

In this sample, this clone turned up a few times. An end of the junction differs from the germline gene, which may be a read error. The rearrangement joins TRBV25-1 to TRBJ1-2; D is perhaps TRBD1 (5 bases). Per the germline V gene, CDR1 is MGHDK and CDR2 is SYGVNS. This CDR3 spans 13 amino acids. CDR3 nucleotides: TGTGCCAGCAGTGCCCAGGGTAACGATGGCTACACCTTC. Translated, it gives CASSAQGNDGYTF.

The V gene is TRBV27, the J gene TRBJ2-3; D gene ambiguous. Germline assignment: CDR1 MNHEY and CDR2 SMNVEV (reference sequence). Trimming pared 3 bases from V and 2 bases from J, leaving 12 bases between. CDR3 length: 15 amino acids. CDR3 residues: CASSLTARFTDTQYF. In DNA form, the CDR3 reads TGTGCCAGCAGTTTGACTGCTCGGTTCACAGATACGCAGTATTTT.

V is TRBV7-8 and J is TRBJ1-3; no definite D call. V was cut by 5 bases and J by 0 bases, with 14 bases left in between. CDR3 length: 16 amino acids. CDR1 and CDR2 (germline): SGHVS, FQNEAQ. The DNA of the CDR3 is TGTGCCAGCAGCGCCCAACTGAGCACCTCTGGAAACACCATATATTTT. This codes for CASSAQLSTSGNTIYF.

The rearrangement uses TRBV7-8 and TRBJ1-2; D unclear. The V end was cut by 4 bases, the J end by 4 bases, with 7 bases between. CDR1 is SGHVS and CDR2 is FQNEAQ in the germline V gene. There are 12 residues in the CDR3. DNA of the CDR3: TGTGCCAGCAGCTCGATCGGCTATGGCTACACCTTC. Translating it yields CASSSIGYGYTF.

This sequence joins TRBV20-1 and TRBJ2-7, with 7 bases fitting TRBD1. CDR1 DFQATT and CDR2 SNEGSKA come from the germline V gene (reference sequence). The CDR3 sequence is 11 residues long. V shed 7 bases and J 5 bases; nucleotides not matched to a gene: 5. The CDR3 loop is CSVKGAHEQYF. CDR3 sequence (DNA): TGCAGTGTAAAGGGGGCCCACGAGCAGTACTTC.

This clone occurred once. The chain links TRBV10-3 to TRBJ2-7; unclear D gene. The CDR3 has 14 residues. Germline CDR1 and CDR2: ENHRY and SYGVKD. Between the trimmed V and J ends, which lost 3 bases and 3 bases, there was a span of 12 bases. The DNA for the CDR3 is TGTGCCATCAGTGAACCTAGTATGGTCTACGAGCAGTACTTC. Translation gives CAISEPSMVYEQYF.